The 23 T cell receptor beta chains reported below all come from one sample, sequenced in a study of T cells in Graves' hyperthyroidism and ophthalmopathy (dated by TCRdb to between 2018 and 2020). Library preparation employed multiplex PCR. Sequenced on an Illumina HiSeq 2000. Amplification of TCR beta CDR3 regions was carried out from RNA transcripts. The first round of RT-PCR for the TCR CDR3 was performed with the HTBI primer set and the Qiagen OneStep RT-PCR kit. The public sequencing data were trimmed at Q25 with fastp and processed into clonotypes with MiXCR by TCRdb, which kept only in-frame beta chains. CDR3 protein sequences are deduplicated, and each keeps its most common genes and DNA. The table for this sample lists 480,000 or so distinct CDR3 sequences; over 35% of them were counted only once. The ten largest clones capture about 40% of the sample. The sequenced material came from peripheral blood or thyroid tissue (not recorded which). Source of these receptors: an adult woman with Graves' disease, either hyperthyroidism or ophthalmopathy (not recorded which).

This clonotype was seen at least ten times. The chain combines TRBV10-3 with TRBJ1-3, with D possibly TRBD1 on 5 matching bases. Deletions cut 1 base from V and 3 bases from J, with 7 bases between. The CDR3 contains 14 residues. CDR1 and CDR2 (germline): ENHRY, SYGVKD. CDR3 residues: CAISEWGSGNTIYF. The DNA of the CDR3 is TGTGCCATCAGTGAGTGGGGCAGTGGAAACACCATATATTTT.

This chain connects TRBV12-3 or TRBV12-4 to TRBJ1-2, with TRBD1 matching over 8 bases. This CDR3 spans 12 amino acids. Trimming at V came to 8 bases and at J to 7 bases, leaving 6 bases not matched to a gene. CDR3: CASRGQGFGYTF. DNA for the CDR3: TGTGCCAGCCGAGGACAGGGATTTGGCTACACCTTC.

In its sample, this clonotype was seen many times. The chain employs TRBV19 and TRBJ1-5; D call uncertain. The V gene's germline CDR1 is LNHDA and CDR2 SQIVND (reference sequence). The germline V and J ends were trimmed by 8 bases and 2 bases, with 7 bases remaining between them. The CDR3 has 12 amino acids. The CDR3 here is CASEDGNQPQHF. The CDR3 DNA follows: TGTGCCAGTGAAGACGGCAATCAGCCCCAGCATTTT.

Regarding this clonotype: An end of the junction does not agree with germline; a read error may underlie this. The chain has TRBV15 and TRBJ1-1, with D maybe TRBD1 (5 bases). The CDR3 extends over 13 amino acids. CDR1 is LNHNV, CDR2 YYDKDF, per germline (reference sequence). The CDR3 nucleotides read TGTGCCACCAGCAGAGATGCAGGGACTGACGCTTTCTTT. The encoded protein is CATSRDAGTDAFF.

The genes are TRBV7-9 and TRBJ1-5, with D possibly matching TRBD1 (5 bases). The CDR3 runs to 15 residues. The V end lost 1 base, the J end lost 3 bases, and 10 bases lay between the germline ends. Germline CDR1 and CDR2: SEHNR and FQNEAQ (reference sequence). The CDR3 reads CASSLGGANNQPQHF. CDR3 nucleotide sequence: TGTGCCAGCAGCTTAGGGGGCGCGAACAATCAGCCCCAGCATTTT.

The chain links TRBV6-1 to TRBJ2-7, with D possibly TRBD1 on 7 matching bases. CDR3 length equals 15 residues. V lost 3 bases, J lost 7 bases, and 19 bases lay in between. Germline V gives CDR1 MNHNS, CDR2 SASEGT. For the CDR3, the DNA is TGTGCCAGCAGTGACAACAGGGGCGGGACGGATGAGCAGTACTTC. Its translation: CASSDNRGGTDEQYF.

The chain couples TRBV28 to TRBJ2-2; TRBD1 or TRBD2 may be the D gene (5 bases each). Trimming pared 0 bases from V and 3 bases from J, leaving 8 bases between. Germline V gene lookup returns CDR1 MDHEN and CDR2 SYDVKM. The CDR3 length is 15 residues. The CDR3 here is CASSLWLGDTGELFF. The CDR3 bases are TGTGCCAGCAGTTTATGGCTGGGGGACACCGGGGAGCTGTTTTTT.

This clonotype was observed many times. The chain combines TRBV24-1 with TRBJ2-5; the D gene is possibly TRBD2 (5 bases). The CDR3 extends over 16 amino acids. CDR1 is KGHDR and CDR2 is SFDVKD in the germline V gene. The V gene lost 5 bases and the J gene lost 5 bases, with 20 bases spanning the gap. CDR3 sequence reads: CATSVRGQGRRETQYF. The CDR3 nucleotides read TGTGCCACCAGTGTCCGGGGTCAAGGTAGGCGGGAGACCCAGTACTTC.

The chain uses TRBV24-1 and TRBJ1-5, with D unresolved. V lost 5 bases and J 0 bases, leaving 7 bases between the germline ends. The germline gives CDR1 KGHDR, CDR2 SFDVKD. This CDR3 contains 14 residues. The CDR3 region is CATSAHPSNQPQHF. DNA for the CDR3: TGTGCCACCAGTGCCCACCCTAGCAATCAGCCCCAGCATTTT.

The CDR3 here is CASSEEIRQGEVTEAFF. The CDR3 DNA is TGTGCCAGCAGTGAAGAGATCCGGCAGGGAGAAGTCACTGAAGCTTTCTTT. The V call is TRBV2, the J call TRBJ1-1, with TRBD1 as a possible D gene (5 bases). The CDR3 runs 17 residues. V lost 1 base and J 4 bases, leaving 19 bases between the germline ends. The germline CDR1 and CDR2 sequences are SNHLY and FYNNEI.

In its sample, this clonotype was seen many times. An end of the junction differs from the germline gene, which may be a read error. V and J are TRBV12-3 or TRBV12-4 and TRBJ2-5; 10 positions match TRBD2. The CDR3 has 12 amino acids. The CDR3 DNA follows: TGTGCCAGCAGCCCAGACGGGGGACTAGCGAACTTC. Amino acid sequence: CASSPDGGLANF.

This clonotype was detected ten times or more. The V and J genes are TRBV12-5 and TRBJ2-2, with TRBD1 identical over 7 bases. V dropped 1 base and J dropped 4; count of bases not matched to a gene: 6. The CDR3 totals 16 residues. Germline assignment: CDR1 LGHNT and CDR2 FRNRAP. CDR3 region: CASGLDTGASTGELFF. CDR3 in DNA: TGTGCTAGTGGTTTGGATACAGGGGCGTCCACCGGGGAGCTGTTTTTT.

V gene TRBV6-2 or TRBV6-3 combines with J gene TRBJ2-7; D remains unclear. V was cut by 6 bases and J by 8 bases, with 17 bases left in between. The germline V gene has CDR1 MNHEY and CDR2 SVGEGT. The CDR3 has 13 amino acids. This chain's CDR3 is CASSLLVERQQYF. CDR3 DNA sequence: TGTGCCAGCAGCTTACTCGTGGAAAGGCAGCAGTACTTC.

This clonotype was seen many times. CDR3 bases: TGTGCCAGCAGCTTGGATCTGGGTCTAAGACAGTACTTC. Its protein product is CASSLDLGLRQYF. V usage is TRBV5-5 and J usage is TRBJ2-7; no clear D gene. CDR1 and CDR2 (germline): SGHKS, YYEKEE (reference sequence). V was shortened by 0 bases and J by 10 bases, with 14 bases between the two germline ends. The CDR3 covers 13 residues.

The chain couples TRBV11-2 to TRBJ2-2; 8 positions match TRBD1. This CDR3 has 15 residues. The germline gives CDR1 SGHAT, CDR2 FQNNGV. V was pared by 5 bases and J by 0 bases, with 2 bases of the junction left unmatched. Here the CDR3 reads CASSRQGTNTGELFF. CDR3 DNA: TGTGCCAGCAGCCGACAGGGGACGAACACCGGGGAGCTGTTTTTT.

The chain links TRBV6-2 or TRBV6-3 to TRBJ1-1; D call uncertain. Trimming cost V 4 bases and J 7 bases, with 16 bases left between them. The CDR3 sequence is 14 residues long. Germline V gene sequence: CDR1 MNHEY, CDR2 SVGEGT. The CDR3 region is CASSFATPPFEAFF. In nucleotides, the CDR3 is TGTGCCAGCAGTTTCGCGACTCCCCCTTTTGAAGCTTTCTTT.

On this clonotype: One end of the junction fails to match germline, which may point to a read error. As DNA, the CDR3 is TGCAGCGTTCGGACAGGGGACACTGAAGCTTTC. This codes for CSVRTGDTEAF. V is TRBV29-1 and J is TRBJ2-6, with 9 bases lining up with TRBD1. In germline, CDR1 is SQVTM, CDR2 ANQGSEA. This CDR3 is 11 amino acids long.

Regarding this clonotype: This likely comes from a read error, as the CDR3 has no conserved phenylalanine or tryptophan at its end. V is TRBV2 and J is TRBJ1-1; no clear D gene. This CDR3 has 13 amino acids. V was shortened by 4 bases and J by 1 base, with 7 bases between the two germline ends. In germline, CDR1 is SNHLY, CDR2 FYNNEI. DNA of the CDR3: TGTGCCAGCAGTGTGGGAGGGAACACTGAAGCTTTCCTT. Translation gives CASSVGGNTEAFL.

This clonotype was counted many times. The chain recombines TRBV7-3 with TRBJ2-2; D is perhaps TRBD2 (6 bases). The CDR3 is 16 amino acids. Trimming took off 1 base at V and 3 bases at J, with 12 bases between the two ends. Germline lookup yields CDR1 SGHTA and CDR2 FQGTGA. The CDR3 DNA reads as TGTGCCAGCAGCTTAAACCCGGGAGCGTACACCGGGGAGCTGTTTTTT. Its translation is CASSLNPGAYTGELFF.

This clonotype appeared many times. The chain employs TRBV20-1 and TRBJ2-7; D could derive from TRBD1 or TRBD2 (7 bases each). V lost 6 bases and J lost 0, with 12 bases in between. CDR1 and CDR2 (germline): DFQATT, SNEGSKA (reference sequence). The CDR3 runs 13 residues. CDR3 DNA: TGCAGTGCCAGGGGGGGGTTCTCCTACGAGCAGTACTTC. This encodes CSARGGFSYEQYF.

In its sample, this clonotype was seen many times. V gene TRBV6-5 combines with J gene TRBJ1-1; 9 bases are a match to TRBD1. Losses at the gene ends were 4 bases for V and 1 base for J; bases not matched to a gene: 10. The germline CDR1 and CDR2 sequences are MNHEY and SVGAGI. The CDR3 sequence is 17 residues long. In DNA form, the CDR3 reads TGTGCCAGCAGTTGGGGGACAGGGAGCGGGTCGAACACTGAAGCTTTCTTT. Translated: CASSWGTGSGSNTEAFF.

In this sample, this clonotype turned up many times. The V call is TRBV29-1, the J call TRBJ1-2, with a possible D match to TRBD1 (5 bases). Trimming removed 4 bases from V and 6 bases from J, with 12 bases in between. Germline V gives CDR1 SQVTM, CDR2 ANQGSEA. The CDR3 totals 12 residues. CDR3 residues: CSVASGADGYTF. The CDR3 bases are TGCAGCGTTGCTAGCGGGGCCGATGGCTACACCTTC.

The sample holds one count of this clonotype. The chain employs TRBV7-9 and TRBJ2-7; possible D gene TRBD1, 6 bases. V dropped 5 bases and J dropped 2 bases, with 19 bases sitting between them. The CDR3 length is 16 residues. Looked up from germline, CDR1 is SEHNR and CDR2 is FQNEAQ (reference sequence). The CDR3 sequence: CASSGGQGQDAYEQYF. DNA of the CDR3: TGTGCCAGCAGCGGCGGGCAGGGACAAGACGCCTACGAGCAGTACTTC.